The sequence of this T cell receptor (beta chain) was determined in a study of T cells after yellow fever vaccination. Study results and caveats: Reappearing after the booster were most of the clones from primary vaccination (around 96% CD4, 88% CD8).

A universal primer site and UMIs were added as TCR cDNA was made by 5'RACE template switching. TCRdb re-analysed the 5' RACE reads in MiXCR, keeping a single row per CDR3 protein. Of about 580,000 distinct CDR3 sequences listed, around a sixth are singletons. This clonotype was observed a few times. Its matching antigen is unknown. The source is a man between 18 and 35 years old who received the YFV17D yellow fever vaccine. The source material was PBMCs, sampled 4 to 5 days after the first yellow fever vaccination.

The CDR3: CASSVSGQGGNEKLFF. CDR3 coding DNA: TGTGCCAGCAGCGTTTCTGGACAGGGAGGAAATGAAAAACTGTTTTTT. The chain combines TRBV9 with TRBJ1-4, with 8 bases lining up with TRBD1. The germline V gene has CDR1 SGDLS and CDR2 YYNGEE. After removal of 2 bases from V and 5 bases from J, the junction contained 8 bases not matched to a gene. The CDR3 is 16 residues long. Combining the CDR3 with reference TRBV9 and TRBJ1-4 gives the whole variable domain DSGVTQTPKHLITATGQRVTLRCSPRSGDLSVYWYQQSLDQGLQFLIQYYNGEERAKGNILERFSAQQFPDLHSELNLSSLELGDSALYFCASSVSGQGGNEKLFFGSGTQLSVL.